The 9 T cell receptor beta chains in this list originate from one sample, sequenced in a study of identical twins. TCRdb analysed the 5' RACE reads with MiXCR anew, one entry per CDR3 protein. Of about 520,000 distinct CDR3 sequences in the sample, 20% to 25% were seen once. These data also featured in a second study, about T cells expressing NK-cell markers.

Sequenced: CD4+ T cells sorted from blood. The receptors were gathered from a woman between 18 and 30 years old in good health.

This clonotype appeared a few times. The rearrangement links TRBV29-1 to TRBJ1-1, with TRBD1 as a possible D gene (6 bases). V dropped 0 bases and J dropped 0 bases, with 11 bases sitting between them. The CDR3 is 15 residues long. CDR1 and CDR2 (germline): SQVTM, ANQGSEA. The CDR3 here is CSVEDQGRVNTEAFF. The CDR3 nucleotides are TGCAGCGTTGAAGATCAGGGGCGCGTGAACACTGAAGCTTTCTTT.

The rearrangement uses TRBV28 and TRBJ1-5; D ambiguous. V gave up 2 bases and J gave up 4 bases, with 15 bases separating them. The CDR3 has 16 amino acids. The V gene's germline CDR1 is MDHEN and CDR2 SYDVKM. The CDR3 spells CASSLTFPPPNQPQHF. CDR3 in DNA: TGTGCCAGCAGTTTAACTTTCCCGCCACCGAATCAGCCCCAGCATTTT.

The chain recombines TRBV6-2 or TRBV6-3 with TRBJ2-7; tentative D call: TRBD2 (6 bases). CDR1 is MNHEY, CDR2 SVGEGT, per germline. V was pared by 8 bases and J by 1 base, with 9 bases between. The CDR3 has 12 residues. The CDR3 DNA is TGTGCCAGCTGGGACTCTTCCTACGAGCAGTACTTC. This sequence encodes CASWDSSYEQYF.

This clonotype showed up just a few times. The gene calls are TRBV12-3 or TRBV12-4 and TRBJ2-5; 10 bases align to TRBD2. The ends lost 6 bases at V and 7 bases at J; junction bases unmatched: 8. The CDR3 totals 14 residues. CDR3 DNA: TGTGCCAGCAGAGACAGTTCTAGCGGGGGGACCCAGTACTTC. Residues: CASRDSSSGGTQYF.

The gene calls are TRBV5-1 and TRBJ2-5; no firm D call. Germline CDR1 and CDR2: SGHRS and YFSETQ. The CDR3 loop spans 14 amino acids. Trimming removed 1 base from V and 3 bases from J, with 10 bases in between. CDR3 coding DNA: TGCGCCAGCAGCTTGAGTACGGTTGAAGAGACCCAGTACTTC. Translated, it gives CASSLSTVEETQYF.

This clonotype was recorded a few times. The V gene is TRBV29-1, the J gene TRBJ1-1; TRBD1 is a possible D gene (5 bases). The V end lost 6 bases, the J end lost 10 bases, and 24 bases lay between the germline ends. Germline-derived CDR1 and CDR2 are SQVTM and ANQGSEA. The CDR3 spans 14 residues. CDR3 loop: CSVEKQGPAGRAFF. The DNA for the CDR3 is TGCAGCGTGGAGAAGCAGGGCCCCGCAGGGAGAGCTTTCTTT.

Comment on this clonotype: Germline is not matched at one junction end, which may reflect a read error. This chain links TRBV2 with TRBJ2-7, with D tentatively TRBD1 (6 bases). Germline loops: CDR1 SNHLY, CDR2 FYNNEI. CDR3 length: 16 amino acids. The CDR3 loop reads CTSIRDTFSSSYEQYF. The CDR3 nucleotides are TGTACCAGCATCCGGGACACCTTTTCGAGCTCCTACGAGCAGTACTTC.

This clonotype was seen a handful of times. The chain links TRBV6-2 or TRBV6-3 to TRBJ2-3, with D unclear. V lost 8 bases and J 6 bases, leaving 12 bases between the germline ends. The CDR3 has 12 amino acids. CDR1 is MNHEY and CDR2 is SVGEGT in the germline V gene. The DNA of the CDR3 is TGTGCCAGCTCACGGGCCGCGGATACGCAGTATTTT. Its protein is CASSRAADTQYF.

This clonotype was seen a handful of times. This chain uses TRBV12-3 or TRBV12-4 with TRBJ1-2, with 9 bases matching TRBD1. This CDR3 has 15 residues. J lost 6 bases, V lost 6 bases, and 11 bases had no gene match. The CDR3 sequence: CASRFGGQGSNGYTF. The CDR3 DNA reads as TGTGCCAGCAGGTTCGGGGGACAGGGAAGCAATGGCTACACCTTC.